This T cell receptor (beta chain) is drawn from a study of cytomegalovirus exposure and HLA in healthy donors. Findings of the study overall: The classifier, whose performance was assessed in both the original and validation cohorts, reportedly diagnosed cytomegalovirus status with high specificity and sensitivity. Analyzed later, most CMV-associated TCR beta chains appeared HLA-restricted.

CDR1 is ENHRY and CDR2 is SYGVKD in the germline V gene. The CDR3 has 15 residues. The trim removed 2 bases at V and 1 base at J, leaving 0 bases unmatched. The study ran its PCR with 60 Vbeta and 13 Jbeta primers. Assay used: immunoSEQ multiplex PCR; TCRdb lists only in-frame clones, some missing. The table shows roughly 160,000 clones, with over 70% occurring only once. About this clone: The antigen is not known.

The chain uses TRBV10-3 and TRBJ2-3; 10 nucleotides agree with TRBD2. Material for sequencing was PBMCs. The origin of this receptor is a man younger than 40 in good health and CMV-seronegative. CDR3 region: CAISELAGGTDTQYF. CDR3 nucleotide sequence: TGTGCCATCAGTGAGCTAGCGGGGGGCACAGATACGCAGTATTTT.